The sequence of this T cell receptor (beta chain) was determined in a study of blood T cell repertoires in COVID-19. Study at large: PBMCs, B-cell-depleted T cells, or T cells provided the cDNA or gDNA that made up the material.

The CDR3 is 13 residues long. Germline CDR1 SEHNR, CDR2 FQNEAQ (reference sequence). Trimming took 4 bases from V and 6 from J, leaving 12 bases between them. As originally analysed: By means of reference gene primer amplification, nucleated cell counts were estimated. This table comes from immunoSEQ multiplex PCR, and its TCRdb copy is limited to in-frame clones, with some not included. The DNA gave D and trimming, while V, J and clone size come from that table. The sample records 300,000 to 500,000 clones, 70% to 90% being singletons. The chain uses TRBV7-9 and TRBJ1-1; D gene uncertain. Sequences were obtained from PBMCs or T cells enriched from blood (not recorded which). This TCR came from a woman in her thirties with acute COVID-19. CDR3 in amino acids: CASSSTLGAEAFF. The CDR3 nucleotides read TGTGCCAGCAGCTCAACCCTAGGCGCTGAAGCTTTCTTT.